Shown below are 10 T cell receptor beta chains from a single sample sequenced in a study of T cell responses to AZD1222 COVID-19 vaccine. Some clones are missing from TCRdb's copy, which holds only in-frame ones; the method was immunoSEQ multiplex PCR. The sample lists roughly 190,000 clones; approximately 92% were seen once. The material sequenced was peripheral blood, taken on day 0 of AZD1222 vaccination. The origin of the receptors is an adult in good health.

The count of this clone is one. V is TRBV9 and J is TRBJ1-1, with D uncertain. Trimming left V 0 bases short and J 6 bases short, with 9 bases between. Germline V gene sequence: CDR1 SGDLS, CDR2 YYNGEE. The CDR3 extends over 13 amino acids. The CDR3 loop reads CASSVAGKAEAFF. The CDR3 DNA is TGTGCCAGCAGCGTAGCGGGGAAAGCTGAAGCTTTCTTT. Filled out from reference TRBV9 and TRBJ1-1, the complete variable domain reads DSGVTQTPKHLITATGQRVTLRCSPRSGDLSVYWYQQSLDQGLQFLIQYYNGEERAKGNILERFSAQQFPDLHSELNLSSLELGDSALYFCASSVAGKAEAFFGQGTRLTVV.

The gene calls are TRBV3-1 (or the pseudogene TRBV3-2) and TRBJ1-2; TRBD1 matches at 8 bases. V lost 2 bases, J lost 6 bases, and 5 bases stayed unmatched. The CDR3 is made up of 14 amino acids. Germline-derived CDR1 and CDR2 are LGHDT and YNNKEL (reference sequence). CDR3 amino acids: CASSQRTGRNGYTF. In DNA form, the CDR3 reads TGTGCCAGCAGCCAAAGGACAGGGCGAAATGGCTACACCTTC.

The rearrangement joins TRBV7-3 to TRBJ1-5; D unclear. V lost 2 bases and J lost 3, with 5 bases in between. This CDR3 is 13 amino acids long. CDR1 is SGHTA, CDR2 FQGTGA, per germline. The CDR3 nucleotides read TGTGCCAGCAGCTTAGAGGCCAATCAGCCCCAGCATTTT. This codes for CASSLEANQPQHF.

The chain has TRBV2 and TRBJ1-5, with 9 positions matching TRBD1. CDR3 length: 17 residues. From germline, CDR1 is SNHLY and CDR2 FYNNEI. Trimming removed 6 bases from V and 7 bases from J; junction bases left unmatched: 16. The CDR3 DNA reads TGTGCCAGCAGAGACACCACGGGACAGGGTCAATTGCAGCCCCAGCATTTT. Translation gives CASRDTTGQGQLQPQHF. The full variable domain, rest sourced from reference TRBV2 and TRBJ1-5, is EPEVTQTPSHQVTQMGQEVILRCVPISNHLYFYWYRQILGQKVEFLVSFYNNEISEKSEIFDDQFSVERPDGSNFTLKIRSTKLEDSAMYFCASRDTTGQGQLQPQHFGDGTRLSIL.

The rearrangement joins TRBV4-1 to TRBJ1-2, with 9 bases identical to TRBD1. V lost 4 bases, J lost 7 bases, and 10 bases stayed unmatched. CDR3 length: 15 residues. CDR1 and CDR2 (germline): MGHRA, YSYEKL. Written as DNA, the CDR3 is TGCGCCAGCAGCCTTGGGACAGGGATATTAGGTGGCTACACCTTC. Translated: CASSLGTGILGGYTF.

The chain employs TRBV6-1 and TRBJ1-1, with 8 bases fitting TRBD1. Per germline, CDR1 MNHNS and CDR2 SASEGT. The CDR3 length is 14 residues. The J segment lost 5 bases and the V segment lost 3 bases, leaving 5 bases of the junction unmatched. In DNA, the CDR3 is TGTGCCAGCAGTGATCCAGGGGGCCGGACTGAAGCTTTCTTT. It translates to CASSDPGGRTEAFF.

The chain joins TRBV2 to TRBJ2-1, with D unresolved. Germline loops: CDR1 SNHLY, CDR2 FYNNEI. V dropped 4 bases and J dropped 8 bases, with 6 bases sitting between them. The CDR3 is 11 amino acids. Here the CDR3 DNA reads TGTGCCAGCAGTGTTTTGTATGAGCAGTTCTTC. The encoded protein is CASSVLYEQFF. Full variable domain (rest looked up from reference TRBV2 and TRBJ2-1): EPEVTQTPSHQVTQMGQEVILRCVPISNHLYFYWYRQILGQKVEFLVSFYNNEISEKSEIFDDQFSVERPDGSNFTLKIRSTKLEDSAMYFCASSVLYEQFFGPGTRLTVL.

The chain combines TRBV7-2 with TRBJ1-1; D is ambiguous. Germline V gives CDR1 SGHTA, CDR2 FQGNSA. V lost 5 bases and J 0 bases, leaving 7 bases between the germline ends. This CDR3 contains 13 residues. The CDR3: CASSPRLNTEAFF. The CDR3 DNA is TGTGCCAGCAGCCCACGACTGAACACTGAAGCTTTCTTT.

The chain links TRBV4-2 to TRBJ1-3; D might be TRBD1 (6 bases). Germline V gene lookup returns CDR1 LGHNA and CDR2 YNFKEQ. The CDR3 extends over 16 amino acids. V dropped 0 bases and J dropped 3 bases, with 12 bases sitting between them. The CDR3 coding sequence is TGTGCCAGCAGCCAAGATTGGGGGCCCGGTGGAAACACCATATATTTT. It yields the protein CASSQDWGPGGNTIYF.

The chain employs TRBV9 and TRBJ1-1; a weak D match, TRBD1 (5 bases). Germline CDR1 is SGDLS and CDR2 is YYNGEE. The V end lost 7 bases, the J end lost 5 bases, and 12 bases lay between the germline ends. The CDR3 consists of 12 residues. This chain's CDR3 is CASGGTRTEAFF. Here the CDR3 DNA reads TGTGCCAGCGGGGGGACGAGGACTGAAGCTTTCTTT.